A selection of T cell receptor beta chains follows, all from one sample in a study of blood T cell repertoires in COVID-19. The table came from immunoSEQ multiplex PCR; TCRdb's copy has only in-frame clones and leaves some out. The data hold about 270,000 clones, with about 86% observed a single time. What was sequenced was peripheral blood. These receptor sequences come from a woman aged 25-40 years with COVID-19, enrolled during active disease. Both conserved end residues are part of each CDR3. D genes are given only for firm matches. Size is stated for part of the rows, as once, few or many counts, or as a class when the clone is expanded.

>TRBV6-4|14|NA|NA|TRBJ2-7
TGTGCCAGCAGTGTTAGTAGCGGAGCCTACGAGCAGTACTTC
CASSVSSGAYEQYF
>TRBV6-5|15|NA|TRBD1|TRBJ1-2
TGTGCCAGCAGGGACAGGGGGCTGAATAACTATGGCTACACCTTC
CASRDRGLNNYGYTF
>TRBV19|14|NA|NA|TRBJ2-5
TGTGCCAGTAGTGTAACCCGGGAAAAAGAGACCCAGTACTTC
CASSVTREKETQYF
>TRBV2|14|NA|TRBD1|TRBJ2-1
TGTGCCAGCAGTGCGGACAGGGTTGTGCTTGAGCAGTTCTTC
CASSADRVVLEQFF
>TRBV18|16|few|TRBD2|TRBJ2-2
TGTGCCAGCTCACAGACCCGGGGGGGCCTCACCGGGGAGCTGTTTTTT
CASSQTRGGLTGELFF
>TRBV5-5|16|NA|TRBD2|TRBJ2-3
TGTGCCAGCAGCTTCCGACTAGCGGGCCTTACAGATACGCAGTATTTT
CASSFRLAGLTDTQYF
>TRBV27|13|NA|TRBD1|TRBJ1-1
TGTGCCAGCACATCGGGGGACAGCGTTTTGGCTTTCTTT
CASTSGDSVLAFF
>TRBV5-6|15|once|TRBD2|TRBJ2-7
TGTGCCAGCAGCTTGGCTAGCGGTTACTCCTACGAGCAGTACTTC
CASSLASGYSYEQYF
>TRBV7-9|14|NA|NA|TRBJ2-7
TGTGCCAGCAGCTTAGTGGAGGAGGACTACGAGCAGTACTTC
CASSLVEEDYEQYF
>TRBV29-1|14|NA|NA|TRBJ1-2
TGCAGCGCCCCCCGGGAGGGGACTAACTATGGCTACACCTTC
CSAPREGTNYGYTF
>TRBV6-5|15|few|TRBD1|TRBJ1-2
TGTGCCAGCCGATCTAACGTAGGGGGCCACTATGGCTACACCTTC
CASRSNVGGHYGYTF
>TRBV19|11|NA|NA|TRBJ2-1
TGTGCCGGCGGAGGTTACAATGAGCAGTTCTTC
CAGGGYNEQFF
>TRBV24-1|15|NA|NA|TRBJ2-3
TGTGCCACCAGTGATCCCCGGGGGGCAGGTGATACGCAGTATTTT
CATSDPRGAGDTQYF
>TRBV4-1|16|NA|TRBD1|TRBJ2-1
TGCGCCAGCAGCCAAGATCAAGGGACAGGGGGAATTCAGCAGTTCTTC
CASSQDQGTGGIQQFF
>TRBV21-1|15|NA|NA|TRBJ2-1
TGTGCCAGCAGCAAATTGGGGGGGCACCACAATGAGCAGTTCTTC
CASSKLGGHHNEQFF
>TRBV13|15|NA|TRBD1|TRBJ2-7
TGTGCCAGCAGCCCACAGGGGAAAGGGGCCTACGAGCAGTACTTC
CASSPQGKGAYEQYF
>TRBV4-1|17|few|TRBD1|TRBJ2-5
TGCGCCAGCAGCCAAGGGGGGACAGGGCGCCCCCAAGAGACCCAGTACTTC
CASSQGGTGRPQETQYF
>TRBV7-2|14|NA|NA|TRBJ2-2
TGTGCCAGCAGCCGCGACAGTAACACCGGGGAGCTGTTTTTT
CASSRDSNTGELFF
>TRBV4-1|20|NA|NA|TRBJ2-1
TGCGCCAGCAGCCAAGTCCCCCCCTTCCCAGGACAGACCTCAACAGGTGAGCAGTTCTTC
CASSQVPPFPGQTSTGEQFF
>TRBV5-6|17|NA|NA|TRBJ2-2
TGTGCCAGCAGCTTGGCCTTAACAGGGTCAAACACCGGGGAGCTGTTTTTT
CASSLALTGSNTGELFF
>TRBV5-1|14|NA|NA|TRBJ1-6
TGCGCCAGCAGCGGCGGGTACAATAATTCACCCCTCCACTTT
CASSGGYNNSPLHF
>TRBV4-2|18|NA|TRBD2|TRBJ2-3
TGTGCCAGCAGCACCGTAGGTTCGCGGGGGGAGGGCACAGATACGCAGTATTTT
CASSTVGSRGEGTDTQYF
>TRBV27|15|NA|NA|TRBJ2-1
TGTGCCAGCAGTAGGGGCACAGTTTCCTACAATGAGCAGTTCTTC
CASSRGTVSYNEQFF
>TRBV18|17|NA|NA|TRBJ1-2
TGTGCCAGCTCAATCGACCCGGGACAAAGGGGAAACTATGGCTACACCTTC
CASSIDPGQRGNYGYTF
>TRBV7-5|17|NA|NA|TRBJ1-6
TGTGTCAGAAGCTTAGAGACCCGACTCTCCTATAATTCACCCCTCCACTTT
CVRSLETRLSYNSPLHF
>TRBV3-1/TRBV3-2|16|NA|NA|TRBJ1-4
TGTGCCAGCAGCCAGAGAGCACAGCTTCCTAATGAAAAACTGTTTTTT
CASSQRAQLPNEKLFF
>TRBV7-9|12|NA|TRBD1|TRBJ2-7
TGTGCCACCGATAGACAGGGCCACGAGCAGTACTTC
CATDRQGHEQYF
>TRBV5-1|18|NA|TRBD1|TRBJ1-3
TGCGCCAGCAGCTTGGAGGTCCCAGGGGGCGCATCTGGAAACACCATATATTTT
CASSLEVPGGASGNTIYF
>TRBV2|17|NA|TRBD2|TRBJ2-2
TGTGCCAGCAGTGAAATCTCGGCGGGGGGGCGCCCCGGGGAGCTGTTTTTT
CASSEISAGGRPGELFF
>TRBV11-2|15|NA|NA|TRBJ1-3
TGTGCCAGCAGCTTGATAGGGGAAGGTGGAAACACCATATATTTT
CASSLIGEGGNTIYF
>TRBV7-9|15|once|NA|TRBJ1-2
TGTGCCAGCAGCTTGAACAGGGAGCAGAACTATGGCTACACCTTC
CASSLNREQNYGYTF
>TRBV5-1|10|NA|NA|TRBJ1-5
TGCGCCAGCAGCTTGGCAATGAGGCATTTT
CASSLAMRHF
>TRBV2|18|NA|NA|TRBJ2-7
TGTGCCAGCAGTGTTCCAGCGGGGACACCCGGACTTTCGCTCGAGCAGTACTTC
CASSVPAGTPGLSLEQYF
>TRBV5-1|16|NA|NA|TRBJ1-3
TGCGCCAGCAGCGGACTCTCGGGTCAGGGGGGAAACACCATATATTTT
CASSGLSGQGGNTIYF
>TRBV4-1|15|NA|NA|TRBJ2-7
TGCGCCAGCAGCCCCGTTGAGGGCGGTATCTACGAGCAGTACTTC
CASSPVEGGIYEQYF
>TRBV27|15|NA|NA|TRBJ2-1
TGTGCCAGCAGTTTATTCTCGGGACTCCTCAATGAGCAGTTCTTC
CASSLFSGLLNEQFF
>TRBV4-2|16|NA|TRBD2|TRBJ2-5
TGTGCCAGCAGCCAAGTAGTAGCGGGGGACGGAGAGACCCAGTACTTC
CASSQVVAGDGETQYF
>TRBV4-1|13|NA|TRBD2|TRBJ2-1
TGCGCCAGCAGCCAATTACTAGCGCATGAGCAGTTCTTC
CASSQLLAHEQFF
>TRBV13|16|NA|NA|TRBJ2-1
TGTGCCAGCAGCCCAAACCTAGCGTCCCCTTACAATGAGCAGTTCTTC
CASSPNLASPYNEQFF
>TRBV5-1|13|NA|NA|TRBJ1-1
TGCGCCAGCGTACAGGATCAGAACACTGAAGCTTTCTTT
CASVQDQNTEAFF
>TRBV2|14|NA|TRBD2|TRBJ2-5
TGTGCCAGCATTCTAGCGGCGTACCAAGAGACCCAGTACTTC
CASILAAYQETQYF
>TRBV27|15|once|NA|TRBJ2-3
TGTGCCAGCAGTCCCCGGGACACAAGCACAGATACGCAGTATTTT
CASSPRDTSTDTQYF
>TRBV28|13|NA|NA|TRBJ2-5
TGTGCCAGCAGTTTCGTAGCAGTTAAGACCCAGTACTTC
CASSFVAVKTQYF